This T cell receptor (beta chain) was found in a study of cytotoxic CD8 clonotypes in ibrutinib-treated CLL. On the study more broadly: Among the patients, roughly 12 presented as relapsed/refractory and 15 as treatment-naive; 17 showed unmutated IGHV. The study's findings and limits: Clonality went up at the time of ibrutinib response, stayed stable in sustained remission, and later dropped back toward its baseline level at progression.

Only in-frame clones appear in the TCRdb table, and some are missing; sequencing was by immunoSEQ multiplex PCR. The profile covers about 300,000 clones, with roughly 76% appearing a single time and about 6% taken by the ten largest. As concerns this clone: Its antigen is not identified.

This CDR3 spans 16 amino acids. The germline V and J ends were trimmed by 2 bases and 9 bases, with 17 bases remaining between them. Germline V gene sequence: CDR1 MGHRA, CDR2 YSYEKL. This specimen consisted of PBMCs, obtained at disease progression, from a patient treated with ibrutinib. This TCR came from a human donor with chronic lymphocytic leukemia. The chain carries TRBV4-1 and TRBJ1-6; unclear D gene. This CDR3 is CASSQLTEQWASPLHF. The CDR3 nucleotides are TGCGCCAGCAGCCAACTCACGGAACAGTGGGCTTCACCCCTCCACTTT.